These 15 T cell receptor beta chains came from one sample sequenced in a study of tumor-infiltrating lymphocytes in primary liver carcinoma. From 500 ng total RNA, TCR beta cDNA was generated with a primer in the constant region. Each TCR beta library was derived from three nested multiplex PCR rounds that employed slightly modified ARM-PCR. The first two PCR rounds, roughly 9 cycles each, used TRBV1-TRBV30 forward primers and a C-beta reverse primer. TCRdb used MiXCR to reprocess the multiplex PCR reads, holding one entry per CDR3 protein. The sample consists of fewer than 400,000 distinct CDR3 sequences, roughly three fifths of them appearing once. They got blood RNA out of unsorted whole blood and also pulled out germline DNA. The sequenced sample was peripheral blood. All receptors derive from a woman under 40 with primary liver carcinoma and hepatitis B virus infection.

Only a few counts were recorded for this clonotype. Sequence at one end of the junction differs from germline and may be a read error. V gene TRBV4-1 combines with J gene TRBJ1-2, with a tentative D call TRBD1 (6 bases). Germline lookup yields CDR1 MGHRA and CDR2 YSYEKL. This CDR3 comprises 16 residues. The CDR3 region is CVSSQGLTGGGYGYTF. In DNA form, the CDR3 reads TGCGTCAGCAGCCAAGGTCTGACAGGAGGGGGCTATGGCTACACCTTC.

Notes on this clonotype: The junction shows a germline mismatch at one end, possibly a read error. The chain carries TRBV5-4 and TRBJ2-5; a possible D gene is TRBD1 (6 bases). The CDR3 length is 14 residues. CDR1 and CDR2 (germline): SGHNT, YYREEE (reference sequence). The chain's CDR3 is CAGSLQGVQETQYF. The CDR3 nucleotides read TGTGCCGGCAGCTTACAGGGTGTACAAGAGACCCAGTACTTC.

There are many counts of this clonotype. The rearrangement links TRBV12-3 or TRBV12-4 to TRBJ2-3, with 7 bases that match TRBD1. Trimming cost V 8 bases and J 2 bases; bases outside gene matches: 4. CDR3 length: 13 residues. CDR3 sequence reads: CASGTAYTDTQYF. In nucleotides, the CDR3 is TGTGCCAGCGGGACAGCCTACACAGATACGCAGTATTTT.

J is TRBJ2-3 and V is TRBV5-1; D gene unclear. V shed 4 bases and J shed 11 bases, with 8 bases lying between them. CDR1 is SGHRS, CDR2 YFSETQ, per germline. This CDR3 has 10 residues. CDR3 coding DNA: TGCGCCAGCAGCGGGCGCCGGCAGTATTTT. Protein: CASSGRRQYF.

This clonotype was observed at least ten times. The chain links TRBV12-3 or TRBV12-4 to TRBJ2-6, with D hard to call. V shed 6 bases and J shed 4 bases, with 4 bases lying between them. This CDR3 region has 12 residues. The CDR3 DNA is TGTGCCAGCAGGGAAGGGGCCAACGTCCTGACTTTC. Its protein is CASREGANVLTF.

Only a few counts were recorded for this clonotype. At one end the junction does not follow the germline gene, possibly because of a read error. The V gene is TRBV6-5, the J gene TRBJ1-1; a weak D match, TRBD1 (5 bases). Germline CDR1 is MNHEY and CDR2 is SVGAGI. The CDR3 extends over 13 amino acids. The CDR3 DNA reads TGCGCCAGCGGCAACACCGGGACGGTTGAAGCTTTCTTT. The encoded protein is CASGNTGTVEAFF.

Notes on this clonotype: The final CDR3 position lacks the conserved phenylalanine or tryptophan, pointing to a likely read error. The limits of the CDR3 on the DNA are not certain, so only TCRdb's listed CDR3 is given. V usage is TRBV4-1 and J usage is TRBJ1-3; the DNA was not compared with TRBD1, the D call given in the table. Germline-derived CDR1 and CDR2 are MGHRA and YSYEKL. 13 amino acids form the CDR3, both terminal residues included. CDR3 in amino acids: CASSQLLDRVKFY.

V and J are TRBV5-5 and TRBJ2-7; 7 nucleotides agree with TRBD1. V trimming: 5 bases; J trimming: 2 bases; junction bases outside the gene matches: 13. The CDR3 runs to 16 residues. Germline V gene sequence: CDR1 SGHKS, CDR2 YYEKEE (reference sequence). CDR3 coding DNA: TGTGCCAGCAGGTTTGCTGGGGACAGCTTAACCTACGAGCAGTACTTC. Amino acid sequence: CASRFAGDSLTYEQYF.

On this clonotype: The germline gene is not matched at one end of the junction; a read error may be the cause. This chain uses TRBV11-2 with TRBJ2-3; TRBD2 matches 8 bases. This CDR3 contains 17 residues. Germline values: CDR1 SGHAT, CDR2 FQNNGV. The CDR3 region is CTSSHRGSGSLTDMQFF. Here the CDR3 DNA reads TGTACCAGCAGCCATCGAGGGAGCGGGAGCCTCACAGATATGCAGTTTTTT.

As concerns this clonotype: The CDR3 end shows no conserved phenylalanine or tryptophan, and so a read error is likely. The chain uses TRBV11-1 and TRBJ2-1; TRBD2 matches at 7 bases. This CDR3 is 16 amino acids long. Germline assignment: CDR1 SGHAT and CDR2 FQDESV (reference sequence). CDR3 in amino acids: CDSRGGSERAYNEQFS. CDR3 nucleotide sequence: TGTGACAGCCGCGGCGGGAGTGAGCGGGCATACAATGAGCAGTTCTCC.

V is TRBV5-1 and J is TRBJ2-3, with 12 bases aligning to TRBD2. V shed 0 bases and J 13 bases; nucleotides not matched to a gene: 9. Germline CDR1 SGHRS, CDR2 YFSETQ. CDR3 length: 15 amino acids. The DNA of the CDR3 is TGCGCCAGCAGCTTGGATACTAGCGGGAGGCCTGTAGAGTATTTT. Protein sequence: CASSLDTSGRPVEYF.

CDR3 nucleotide sequence: TGTGCCTGGAGTGAACCATCTCGGGAGGGCTCCTACGAGCAGTACTTC. Translation: CAWSEPSREGSYEQYF. The rearrangement joins TRBV30 to TRBJ2-7, with TRBD2 matching 8 bases. The V segment lost 1 base and the J segment 0 bases; nucleotides outside the gene matches: 8. CDR3 length: 16 amino acids. Germline CDR1 and CDR2: GTSNPN and SVGIG (reference sequence).

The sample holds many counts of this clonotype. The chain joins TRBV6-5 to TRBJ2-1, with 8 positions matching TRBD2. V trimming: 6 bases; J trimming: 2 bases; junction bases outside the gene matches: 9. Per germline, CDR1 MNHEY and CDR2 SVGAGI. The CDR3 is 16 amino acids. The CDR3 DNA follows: TGTGCCAGCAGCCCCCGCGAGCGGGAGACCTACAATGAGCAGTTCTTC. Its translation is CASSPRERETYNEQFF.

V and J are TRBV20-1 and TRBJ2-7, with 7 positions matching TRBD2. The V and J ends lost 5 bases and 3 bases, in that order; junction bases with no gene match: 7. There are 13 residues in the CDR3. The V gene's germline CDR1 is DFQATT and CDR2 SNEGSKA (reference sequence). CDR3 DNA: TGCAGTGCTGCCGGGACTACTTTCTACGAGCAGTACTTC. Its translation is CSAAGTTFYEQYF.

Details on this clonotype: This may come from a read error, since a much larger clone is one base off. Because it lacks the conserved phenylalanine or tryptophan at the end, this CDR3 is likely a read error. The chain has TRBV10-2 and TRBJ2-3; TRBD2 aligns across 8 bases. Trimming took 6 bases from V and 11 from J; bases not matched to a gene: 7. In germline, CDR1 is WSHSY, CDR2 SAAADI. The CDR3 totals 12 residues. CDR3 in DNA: TGCGCCAGCAGAATTCCGGGACTAGAGCAGTATCTT. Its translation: CASRIPGLEQYL.